The 16 T cell receptor beta chains in this list originate from one sample, sequenced in a study of blood T cell repertoires in COVID-19. Data came from immunoSEQ multiplex PCR; TCRdb stores just in-frame clones and leaves some out. The table has a few hundred thousand clones, about 90% seen once; the top ten hold approximately 2.5%. Material: peripheral blood. The receptor set was obtained from a person aged 18 to 30 with COVID-19, enrolled during active disease.

V usage is TRBV24-1 and J usage is TRBJ1-2, with a tentative D call TRBD1 (5 bases). V lost 4 bases and J lost 0, with 8 bases in between. There are 14 residues in the CDR3. Germline CDR1 is KGHDR and CDR2 is SFDVKD. The CDR3 here is CATSDRTSNYGYTF. CDR3 bases: TGTGCCACCAGTGACCGGACATCTAACTATGGCTACACCTTC.

The chain combines TRBV5-6 with TRBJ1-6; possible D gene TRBD1, 5 bases. The CDR3 is 15 amino acids. Between the trimmed V and J ends, which lost 1 base and 6 bases, there was a span of 11 bases. Germline CDR1 reads SGHDT; CDR2 reads YYEEEE. CDR3 in DNA: TGTGCCAGCAGCTTGAGACAGTTCCGTAATTCACCCCTCCACTTT. Its translation: CASSLRQFRNSPLHF.

The chain employs TRBV2 and TRBJ2-1; weak D call: TRBD1 (5 bases). With 3 bases removed from V and 7 bases from J, the gap between germline ends came to 16 bases. The CDR3 sequence is 15 residues long. CDR1 is SNHLY and CDR2 is FYNNEI in the germline V gene. In nucleotides, the CDR3 is TGTGCCAGCAGTGATATGGCAGGGAAGGGGAATGAGCAGTTCTTC. Translation: CASSDMAGKGNEQFF.

This sequence joins TRBV28 and TRBJ1-5; D is undetermined. The CDR3 loop spans 13 amino acids. V lost 2 bases, J lost 6 bases, and 8 bases lay in between. Germline lookup yields CDR1 MDHEN and CDR2 SYDVKM. DNA of the CDR3: TGTGCCAGCAGTTTAAGATCGGTTCAGCCCCAGCATTTT. Amino acids: CASSLRSVQPQHF.

The V call is TRBV7-2, the J call TRBJ2-7, with D possibly TRBD1 on 6 matching bases. Germline V gene data show CDR1 as SGHTA and CDR2 as FQGNSA. CDR3 length: 18 amino acids. Trimming left V 5 bases short and J 3 bases short, with 26 bases between. In DNA form, the CDR3 reads TGTGCCAGCAGCCACCTATTAGGGGGAAGGGGTCTATTCTACGAGCAGTACTTC. Its translation is CASSHLLGGRGLFYEQYF.

The chain employs TRBV27 and TRBJ2-2; 7 bases are shared with TRBD1. The CDR3 contains 16 residues. Germline CDR1 MNHEY, CDR2 SMNVEV (reference sequence). V lost 1 base to trimming and J lost 7 bases; unmatched junction nucleotides: 9. DNA of the CDR3: TGTGCCAGCAGTTTATTCAGGACAGGTCGCAGCGGGGAGCTGTTTTTT. Its protein product is CASSLFRTGRSGELFF.

This clone was recorded a few times. The chain has TRBV15 and TRBJ1-5, with D maybe TRBD1 (6 bases). The ends were cut back, 4 bases at V and 0 bases at J, with 28 bases in the middle. The germline V gene has CDR1 LNHNV and CDR2 YYDKDF (reference sequence). CDR3 length: 21 residues. The DNA for the CDR3 is TGTGCCACCAGCACTGTTTCTATCAGGGGCCCAAGCCCCCATAGCAATCAGCCCCAGCATTTT. This translates into CATSTVSIRGPSPHSNQPQHF.

CDR3 in DNA: TGTGCCATCAGTGAGTTGGACCGTCGGGATGGAAACACCATATATTTT. Protein sequence: CAISELDRRDGNTIYF. This chain connects TRBV10-3 to TRBJ1-3; D remains ambiguous. Per the germline V gene, CDR1 is ENHRY and CDR2 is SYGVKD. Trimming took off 1 base at V and 3 bases at J, with 13 bases between the two ends. The CDR3 is 16 amino acids.

CDR3 nucleotides: TGTGCCACCAGTGATCACAGACAGGGGGATGGCAATGAGCAGTTCTTC. Translating it yields CATSDHRQGDGNEQFF. The rearrangement uses TRBV24-1 and TRBJ2-1; 9 bases are shared with TRBD1. V was clipped by 3 bases and J by 6 bases; unmatched bases: 8. The CDR3 spans 16 residues. Germline-derived CDR1 and CDR2 are KGHDR and SFDVKD.

The rearrangement links TRBV3-1 (or the pseudogene TRBV3-2) to TRBJ2-1; D uncertain. Trimming shortened V by 4 bases and J by 1 base, and 14 bases separated the two germline ends. The germline V gene encodes CDR1 LGHDT and CDR2 YNNKEL (reference sequence). This CDR3 has 16 amino acids. CDR3 loop: CASSRDAGRSYNEQFF. DNA for the CDR3: TGTGCCAGCAGCCGAGATGCAGGTCGGTCCTACAATGAGCAGTTCTTC.

This chain joins TRBV9 and TRBJ2-6; 9 bases agree with TRBD2. Losses at the gene ends were 3 bases for V and 1 base for J; bases not matched to a gene: 11. CDR3 size: 19 residues. The germline V gene has CDR1 SGDLS and CDR2 YYNGEE. The CDR3 bases are TGTGCCAGCAGCGCCCGGCAGACTAGCGGCAGGTCTGGGGCCAACGTCCTGACTTTC. This translates into CASSARQTSGRSGANVLTF.

V usage is TRBV30 and J usage is TRBJ2-7; TRBD1 matches 9 bases. Losses at the gene ends were 2 bases for V and 0 bases for J; bases not matched to a gene: 17. This CDR3 has 19 amino acids. CDR1 is GTSNPN, CDR2 SVGIG, per germline (reference sequence). The CDR3 DNA is TGTGCCTGGAGTCCCAAGACAGGGGGGGTGACGGGATCCTCCTACGAGCAGTACTTC. This sequence encodes CAWSPKTGGVTGSSYEQYF.

The CDR3 sequence: CATSDSGTGNTGELFF. The CDR3 region has the DNA TGTGCCACCAGTGATTCCGGGACAGGGAACACCGGGGAGCTGTTTTTT. V gene TRBV24-1 combines with J gene TRBJ2-2; 8 nucleotides align to TRBD1. The germline gives CDR1 KGHDR, CDR2 SFDVKD. The CDR3 covers 16 residues. V dropped 2 bases and J dropped 1; count of bases not matched to a gene: 2.

This clone came up once. The CDR3 coding sequence is TGCGCCAGCAGCCGGGACACTAGCGGTGCCTACGAGCAGTACTTC. Protein product: CASSRDTSGAYEQYF. The rearrangement links TRBV4-3 to TRBJ2-7, with TRBD2 matching 8 bases. V gave up 4 bases and J gave up 2 bases; unmatched junction bases: 7. There are 15 residues in the CDR3. The germline V gene has CDR1 LGHNA and CDR2 YSLEER.

J is TRBJ2-5 and V is TRBV30; D is possibly TRBD2 (5 bases). This CDR3 region has 12 residues. The germline V gene has CDR1 GTSNPN and CDR2 SVGIG (reference sequence). Trimming cost V 6 bases and J 1 base, with 9 bases left between them. The CDR3 region has the DNA TGTGCCTGTCCGGGAATCCAAGAGACCCAGTACTTC. Encoded protein: CACPGIQETQYF.

CDR3 coding DNA: TGTGCCACCAGTGATCCGCGGGGGGCTATTTTCTACGAGCAGTACTTC. Its translation: CATSDPRGAIFYEQYF. This chain joins TRBV24-1 and TRBJ2-7; 8 bases are shared with TRBD2. The V segment lost 3 bases and the J segment 3 bases; nucleotides outside the gene matches: 9. CDR1 is KGHDR, CDR2 SFDVKD, per germline. The CDR3 consists of 16 residues.